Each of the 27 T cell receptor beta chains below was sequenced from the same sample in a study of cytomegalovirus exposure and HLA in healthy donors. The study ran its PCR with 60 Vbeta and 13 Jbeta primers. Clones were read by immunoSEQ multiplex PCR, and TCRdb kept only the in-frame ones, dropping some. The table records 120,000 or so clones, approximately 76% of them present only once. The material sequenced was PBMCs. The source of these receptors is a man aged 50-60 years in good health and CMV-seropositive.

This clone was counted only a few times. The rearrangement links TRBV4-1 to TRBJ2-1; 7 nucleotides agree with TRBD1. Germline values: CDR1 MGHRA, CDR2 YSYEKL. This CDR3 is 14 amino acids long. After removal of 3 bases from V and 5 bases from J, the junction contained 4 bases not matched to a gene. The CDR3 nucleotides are TGCGCCAGCAGCCAGAGGGACAGAGACAATGAGCAGTTCTTC. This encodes CASSQRDRDNEQFF.

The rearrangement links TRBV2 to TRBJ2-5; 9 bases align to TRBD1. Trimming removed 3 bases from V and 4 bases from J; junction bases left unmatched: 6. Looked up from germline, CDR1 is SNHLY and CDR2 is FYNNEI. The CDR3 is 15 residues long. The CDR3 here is CASSEYRGRAETQYF. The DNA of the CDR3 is TGTGCCAGCAGTGAGTACAGGGGGCGCGCAGAGACCCAGTACTTC. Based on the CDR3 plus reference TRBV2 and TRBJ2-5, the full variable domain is EPEVTQTPSHQVTQMGQEVILRCVPISNHLYFYWYRQILGQKVEFLVSFYNNEISEKSEIFDDQFSVERPDGSNFTLKIRSTKLEDSAMYFCASSEYRGRAETQYFGPGTRLLVL.

The CDR3 loop is CASSQASPLTGVVGELFF. In DNA, the CDR3 is TGCGCCAGCAGCCAGGCTTCGCCCTTGACAGGGGTGGTCGGGGAGCTGTTTTTT. This rearrangement joins TRBV4-3 to TRBJ2-2, with 8 bases identical to TRBD1. The trim removed 3 bases at V and 7 bases at J, leaving 16 bases unmatched. The CDR3 is made up of 18 amino acids. Germline CDR1 LGHNA, CDR2 YSLEER.

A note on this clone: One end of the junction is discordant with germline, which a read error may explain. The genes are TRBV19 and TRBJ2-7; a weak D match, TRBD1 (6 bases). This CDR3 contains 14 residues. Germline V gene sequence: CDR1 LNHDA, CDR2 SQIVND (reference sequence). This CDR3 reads CTSSPFGQTYEQYF. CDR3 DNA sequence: TGTACCAGTAGTCCGTTCGGACAGACCTACGAGCAGTACTTC.

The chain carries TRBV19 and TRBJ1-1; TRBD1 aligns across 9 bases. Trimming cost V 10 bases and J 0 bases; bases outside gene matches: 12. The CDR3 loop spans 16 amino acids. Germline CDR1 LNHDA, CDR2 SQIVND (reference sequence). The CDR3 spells CATSGTGTSMNTEAFF. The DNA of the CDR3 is TGTGCCACCTCTGGGACAGGGACCTCAATGAACACTGAAGCTTTCTTT.

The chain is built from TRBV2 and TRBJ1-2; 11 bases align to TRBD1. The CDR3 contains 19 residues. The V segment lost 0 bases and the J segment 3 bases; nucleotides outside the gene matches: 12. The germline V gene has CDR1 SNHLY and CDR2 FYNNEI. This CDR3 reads CASSEAGVRGQGDHYGYTF. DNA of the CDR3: TGTGCCAGCAGTGAAGCAGGCGTTAGGGGACAGGGGGATCACTATGGCTACACCTTC.

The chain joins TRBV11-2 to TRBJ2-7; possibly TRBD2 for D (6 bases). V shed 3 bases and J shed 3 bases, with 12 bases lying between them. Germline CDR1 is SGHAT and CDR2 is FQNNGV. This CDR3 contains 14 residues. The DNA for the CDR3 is TGTGCCAGCAGCTTGGGACTCGGGGTCTACGAGCAGTACTTC. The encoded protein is CASSLGLGVYEQYF.

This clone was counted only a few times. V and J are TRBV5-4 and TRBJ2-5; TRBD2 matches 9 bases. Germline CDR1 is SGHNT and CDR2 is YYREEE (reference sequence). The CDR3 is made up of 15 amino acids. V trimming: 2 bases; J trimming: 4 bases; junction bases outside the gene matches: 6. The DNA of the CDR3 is TGTGCCAGCAGCTTAAGGCTAGCGGGGATAGAGACCCAGTACTTC. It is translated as CASSLRLAGIETQYF.

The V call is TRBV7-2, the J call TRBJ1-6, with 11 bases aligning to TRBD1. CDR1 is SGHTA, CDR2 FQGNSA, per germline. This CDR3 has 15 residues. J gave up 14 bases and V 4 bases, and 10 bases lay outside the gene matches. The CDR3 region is CASSSRDRGFWTLHF. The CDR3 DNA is TGTGCCAGCAGCTCCCGGGACAGGGGGTTTTGGACCCTCCACTTT.

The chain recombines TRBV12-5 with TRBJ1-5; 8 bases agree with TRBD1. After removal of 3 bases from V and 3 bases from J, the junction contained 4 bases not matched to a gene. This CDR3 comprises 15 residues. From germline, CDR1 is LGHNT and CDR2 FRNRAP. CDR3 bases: TGTGCTAGTGGTTTAGGCAGGGGGCTCAATCAGCCCCAGCATTTT. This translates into CASGLGRGLNQPQHF. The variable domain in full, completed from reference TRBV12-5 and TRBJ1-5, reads DARVTQTPRHKVTEMGQEVTMRCQPILGHNTVFWYRQTMMQGLELLAYFRNRAPLDDSGMPKDRFSAEMPDATLATLKIQPSEPRDSAVYFCASGLGRGLNQPQHFGDGTRLSIL.

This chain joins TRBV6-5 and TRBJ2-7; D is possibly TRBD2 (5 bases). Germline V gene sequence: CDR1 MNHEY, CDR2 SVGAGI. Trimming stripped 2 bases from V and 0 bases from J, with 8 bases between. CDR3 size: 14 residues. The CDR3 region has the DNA TGTGCCAGCAGTTACCCTGGACTCTCCTACGAGCAGTACTTC. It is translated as CASSYPGLSYEQYF.

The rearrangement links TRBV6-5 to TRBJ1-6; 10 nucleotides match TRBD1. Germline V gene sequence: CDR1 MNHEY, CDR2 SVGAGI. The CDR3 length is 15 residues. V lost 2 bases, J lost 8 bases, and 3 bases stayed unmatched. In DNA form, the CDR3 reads TGTGCCAGCAGTTACGAGACAGGGGGCGATTCACCCCTCCACTTT. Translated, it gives CASSYETGGDSPLHF.

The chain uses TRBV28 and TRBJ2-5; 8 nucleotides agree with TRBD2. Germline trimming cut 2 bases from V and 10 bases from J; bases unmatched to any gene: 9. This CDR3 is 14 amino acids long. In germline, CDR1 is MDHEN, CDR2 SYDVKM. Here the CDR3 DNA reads TGTGCCAGCAGTTTACGGGGGGGCCCGGGGGACCAGTACTTC. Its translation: CASSLRGGPGDQYF.

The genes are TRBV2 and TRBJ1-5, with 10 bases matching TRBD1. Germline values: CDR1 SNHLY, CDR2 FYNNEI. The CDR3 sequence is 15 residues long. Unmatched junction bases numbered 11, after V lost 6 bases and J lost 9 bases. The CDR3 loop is CASSQGQGRGRPQHF. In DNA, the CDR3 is TGTGCCAGCAGCCAGGGACAGGGGAGGGGCAGGCCCCAGCATTTT.

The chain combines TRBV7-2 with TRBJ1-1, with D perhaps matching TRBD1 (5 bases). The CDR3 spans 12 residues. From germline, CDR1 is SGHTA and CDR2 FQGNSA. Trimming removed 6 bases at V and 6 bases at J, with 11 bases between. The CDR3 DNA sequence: TGTGCCAGCAGACAGGACAACTCTGAAGCTTTCTTT. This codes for CASRQDNSEAFF.

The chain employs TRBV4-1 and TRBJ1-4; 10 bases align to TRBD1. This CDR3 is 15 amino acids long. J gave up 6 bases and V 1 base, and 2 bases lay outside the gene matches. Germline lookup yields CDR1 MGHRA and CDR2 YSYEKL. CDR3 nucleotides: TGCGCCAGCAGCCAAGGGGACAGGGGAGATGAAAAACTGTTTTTT. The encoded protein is CASSQGDRGDEKLFF.

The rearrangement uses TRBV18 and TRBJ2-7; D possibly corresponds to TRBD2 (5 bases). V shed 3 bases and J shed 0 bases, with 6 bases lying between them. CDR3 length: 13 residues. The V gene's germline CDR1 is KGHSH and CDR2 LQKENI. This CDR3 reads CASSPEDSYEQYF. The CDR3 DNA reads TGTGCCAGCTCACCGGAGGACTCCTACGAGCAGTACTTC.

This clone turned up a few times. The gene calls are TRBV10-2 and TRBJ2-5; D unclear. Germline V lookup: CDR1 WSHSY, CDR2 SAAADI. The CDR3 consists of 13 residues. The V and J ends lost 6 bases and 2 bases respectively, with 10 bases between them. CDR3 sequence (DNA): TGCGCCAGCAGCTCGACATCTCAAGAGACCCAGTACTTC. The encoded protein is CASSSTSQETQYF.

CDR3 loop: CASREGQDHYEQYF. In DNA form, the CDR3 reads TGTGCCAGCAGGGAGGGACAGGACCACTACGAGCAGTACTTC. The rearrangement links TRBV6-1 to TRBJ2-7, with 8 bases fitting TRBD1. Germline V lookup: CDR1 MNHNS, CDR2 SASEGT. V was pared by 6 bases and J by 3 bases, with 7 bases of the junction left unmatched. The length of the CDR3 is 14 residues.

This chain's CDR3 is CASGSSGGQPGEQFF. In DNA, the CDR3 is TGTGCCAGCGGTTCTAGCGGGGGGCAACCCGGGGAGCAGTTCTTC. The chain carries TRBV28 and TRBJ2-1; 11 bases line up with TRBD2. Germline V gene data show CDR1 as MDHEN and CDR2 as SYDVKM. V was clipped by 8 bases and J by 10 bases; unmatched bases: 13. The CDR3 is made up of 15 amino acids. The full variable domain, completed using reference TRBV28 and TRBJ2-1, is DVKVTQSSRYLVKRTGEKVFLECVQDMDHENMFWYRQDPGLGLRLIYFSYDVKMKEKGDIPEGYSVSREKKERFSLILESASTNQTSMYLCASGSSGGQPGEQFFGPGTRLTVL.

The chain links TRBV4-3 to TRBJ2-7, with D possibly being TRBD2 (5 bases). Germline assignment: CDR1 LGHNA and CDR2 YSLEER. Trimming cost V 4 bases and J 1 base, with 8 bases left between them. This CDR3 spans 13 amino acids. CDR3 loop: CASSPPGSYEQYF. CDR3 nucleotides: TGCGCCAGCAGCCCCCCGGGATCCTACGAGCAGTACTTC.

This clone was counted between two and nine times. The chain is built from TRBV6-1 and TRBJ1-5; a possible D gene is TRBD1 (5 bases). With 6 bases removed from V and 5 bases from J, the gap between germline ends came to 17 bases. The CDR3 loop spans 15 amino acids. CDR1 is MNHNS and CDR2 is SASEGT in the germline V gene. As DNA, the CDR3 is TGTGCCAGCAGGGGCCCGCCAGGGAAGGATCAGCCCCAGCATTTT. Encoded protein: CASRGPPGKDQPQHF.

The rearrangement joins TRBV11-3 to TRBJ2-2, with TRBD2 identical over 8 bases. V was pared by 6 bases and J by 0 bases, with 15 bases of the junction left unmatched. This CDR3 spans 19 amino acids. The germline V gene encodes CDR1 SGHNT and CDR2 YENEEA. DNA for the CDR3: TGTGCCAGCAGTATGGAGGGATGGCGGGGGGATCCGAACACCGGGGAGCTGTTTTTT. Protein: CASSMEGWRGDPNTGELFF.

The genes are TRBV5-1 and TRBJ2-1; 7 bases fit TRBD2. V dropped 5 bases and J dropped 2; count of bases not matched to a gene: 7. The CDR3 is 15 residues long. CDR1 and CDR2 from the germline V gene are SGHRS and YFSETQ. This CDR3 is CASRLDGGTYNEQFF. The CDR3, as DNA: TGCGCCAGCAGGCTGGACGGGGGGACCTACAATGAGCAGTTCTTC.

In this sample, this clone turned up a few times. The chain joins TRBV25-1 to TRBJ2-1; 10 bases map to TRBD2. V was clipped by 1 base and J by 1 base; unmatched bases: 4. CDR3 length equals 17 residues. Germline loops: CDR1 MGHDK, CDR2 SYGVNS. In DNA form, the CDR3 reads TGTGCCAGCAGTGAATTTACTAGCGGGATATCCTACAATGAGCAGTTCTTC. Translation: CASSEFTSGISYNEQFF.

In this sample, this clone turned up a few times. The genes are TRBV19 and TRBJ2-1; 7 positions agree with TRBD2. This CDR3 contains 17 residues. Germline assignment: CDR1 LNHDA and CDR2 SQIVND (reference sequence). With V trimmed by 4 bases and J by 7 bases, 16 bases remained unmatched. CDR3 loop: CASSKPQVAGHLNEQFF. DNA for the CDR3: TGTGCCAGTAGTAAGCCCCAAGTAGCGGGTCATCTTAATGAGCAGTTCTTC.

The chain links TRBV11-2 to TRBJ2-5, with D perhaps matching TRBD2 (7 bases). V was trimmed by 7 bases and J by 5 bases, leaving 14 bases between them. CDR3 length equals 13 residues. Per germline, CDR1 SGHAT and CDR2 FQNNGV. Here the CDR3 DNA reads TGTGCCAGCATTCCTAGGGGGGGGGAGACCCAGTACTTC. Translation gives CASIPRGGETQYF. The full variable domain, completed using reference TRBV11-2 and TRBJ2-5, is EAGVAQSPRYKIIEKRQSVAFWCNPISGHATLYWYQQILGQGPKLLIQFQNNGVVDDSQLPKDRFSAERLKGVDSTLKIQPAKLEDSAVYLCASIPRGGETQYFGPGTRLLVL.